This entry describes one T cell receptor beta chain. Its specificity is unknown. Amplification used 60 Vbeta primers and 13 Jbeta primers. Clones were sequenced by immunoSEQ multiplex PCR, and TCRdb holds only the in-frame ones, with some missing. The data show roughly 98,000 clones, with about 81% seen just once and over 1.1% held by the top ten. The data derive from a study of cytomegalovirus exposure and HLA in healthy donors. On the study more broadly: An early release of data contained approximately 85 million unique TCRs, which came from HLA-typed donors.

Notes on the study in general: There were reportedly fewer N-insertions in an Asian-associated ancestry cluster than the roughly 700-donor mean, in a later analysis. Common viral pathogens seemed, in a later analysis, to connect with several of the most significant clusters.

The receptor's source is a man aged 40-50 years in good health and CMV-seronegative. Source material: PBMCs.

DNA for the CDR3: TGTGCCAGTAGTACCAGGGGGGTACCTGTAGATACGCAGTATTTT. Its protein is CASSTRGVPVDTQYF. V usage is TRBV19 and J usage is TRBJ2-3; tentative D call: TRBD1 (7 bases). Germline V gives CDR1 LNHDA, CDR2 SQIVND (reference sequence). The V and J ends lost 4 bases and 5 bases respectively, with 16 bases between them. The CDR3 is 15 amino acids.